Each of the 11 T cell receptor beta chains below was sequenced from the same sample in a study of OX40 agonist ivuxolimab in advanced cancers. TCRdb's table, derived via immunoSEQ multiplex PCR, lists solely in-frame clones and lacks some. This table holds around 56,000 clones, 88% found once. The input for sequencing was CD4+ or CD8+ T cells sorted from blood, taken in a trial of the OX40 agonist ivuxolimab. The origin of the receptors is an adult with an advanced solid tumor such as melanoma, head and neck, liver or kidney cancer.

The chain combines TRBV11-2 with TRBJ2-5; D is possibly TRBD1 (5 bases). V was clipped by 5 bases and J by 9 bases, with 10 bases between them. This CDR3 is built from 11 residues. The germline gives CDR1 SGHAT, CDR2 FQNNGV. The CDR3 coding sequence is TGTGCCAGCAGCATAAGGGGTCCCCAGTACTTC. Encoded protein: CASSIRGPQYF.

J is TRBJ1-5 and V is TRBV5-6; tentatively, D is TRBD1 (5 bases). Trimming pared 0 bases from V and 6 bases from J, leaving 13 bases between. Looked up from germline, CDR1 is SGHDT and CDR2 is YYEEEE. The CDR3 runs to 15 residues. The CDR3 here is CASSLGTRVSQPQHF. As DNA, the CDR3 is TGTGCCAGCAGCTTGGGTACCAGGGTATCTCAGCCCCAGCATTTT.

The chain combines TRBV28 with TRBJ2-2; 10 bases align to TRBD2. The trim removed 6 bases at V and 2 bases at J, leaving 3 bases unmatched. Germline V CDR1 and CDR2: MDHEN, SYDVKM. The CDR3 totals 15 residues. This CDR3 reads CASSLAGDNTGELFF. In DNA, the CDR3 is TGTGCCAGCAGCCTAGCGGGGGATAACACCGGGGAGCTGTTTTTT.

CDR3 coding DNA: TGTGCCAGCAGCTTAGACTGGGGGCGGCCTGCAACTAATGAAAAACTGTTTTTT. It encodes CASSLDWGRPATNEKLFF. V usage is TRBV11-2 and J usage is TRBJ1-4; perhaps TRBD1 as D (6 bases). Germline CDR1 and CDR2: SGHAT and FQNNGV. The CDR3 runs 18 residues. The V gene lost 0 bases and the J gene lost 0 bases, with 14 bases spanning the gap.

The V gene is TRBV4-1, the J gene TRBJ2-5; D perhaps matches TRBD2 (7 bases). The CDR3 has 15 residues. The V end was cut by 4 bases, the J end by 4 bases, with 16 bases between. The germline gives CDR1 MGHRA, CDR2 YSYEKL. The CDR3, as DNA: TGCGCCAGCAGCCCTGAGGGGGGGCGTGGAGAGACCCAGTACTTC. Its protein product is CASSPEGGRGETQYF.

The genes are TRBV11-2 and TRBJ1-1; D is ambiguous. The CDR3 spans 14 residues. Germline V lookup: CDR1 SGHAT, CDR2 FQNNGV. V lost 5 bases and J 2 bases, leaving 12 bases between the germline ends. The CDR3 DNA is TGTGCCAGCAGCCCGCACATAGATAACACTGAAGCTTTCTTT. Protein sequence: CASSPHIDNTEAFF. Drawing the rest from reference TRBV11-2 and TRBJ1-1, the complete variable domain is EAGVAQSPRYKIIEKRQSVAFWCNPISGHATLYWYQQILGQGPKLLIQFQNNGVVDDSQLPKDRFSAERLKGVDSTLKIQPAKLEDSAVYLCASSPHIDNTEAFFGQGTRLTVV.

The V and J genes are TRBV13 and TRBJ2-7; 7 nucleotides line up with TRBD2. Germline trimming cut 2 bases from V and 5 bases from J; bases unmatched to any gene: 3. The CDR3 has 13 residues. Germline V gene sequence: CDR1 PRHDT, CDR2 FYEKMQ (reference sequence). CDR3 DNA sequence: TGTGCCAGCAGCTTACGTGGGAGGGACGAGCAGTACTTC. As protein: CASSLRGRDEQYF.

V is TRBV6-1 and J is TRBJ2-7; possibly TRBD2 for D (6 bases). Germline CDR1 reads MNHNS; CDR2 reads SASEGT. CDR3 length equals 15 residues. V shed 6 bases and J shed 2 bases, with 17 bases lying between them. The CDR3 DNA follows: TGTGCCAGCAGCCCTGGGACGGGACTCACCTACGAGCAGTACTTC. Protein sequence: CASSPGTGLTYEQYF.

The chain joins TRBV7-8 to TRBJ1-5, with unresolved D. The CDR3 is 13 residues long. Germline assignment: CDR1 SGHVS and CDR2 FQNEAQ. V was pared by 5 bases and J by 6 bases, with 11 bases between. For the CDR3, the DNA is TGTGCCAGCAGCCCAACGGGAGGTCAGCCCCAGCATTTT. Its translation is CASSPTGGQPQHF.

The rearrangement uses TRBV5-1 and TRBJ1-6; no clear D. Germline V lookup: CDR1 SGHRS, CDR2 YFSETQ. Trimming cost V 0 bases and J 0 bases, with 7 bases left between them. CDR3 length equals 16 residues. The CDR3 DNA reads as TGCGCCAGCAGCTTGGACAGACACTCCTATAATTCACCCCTCCACTTT. Translation gives CASSLDRHSYNSPLHF.

The rearrangement joins TRBV15 to TRBJ2-7; perhaps TRBD2 as D (6 bases). Germline V gene data show CDR1 as LNHNV and CDR2 as YYDKDF (reference sequence). Trimming cost V 0 bases and J 5 bases, with 14 bases left between them. The CDR3 runs 15 residues. CDR3 in amino acids: CATSRDTSGGDEQYF. DNA for the CDR3: TGTGCCACCAGCAGAGATACGTCGGGCGGGGACGAGCAGTACTTC.